This T cell receptor beta chain was profiled in a study of T-cell reconstitution after alpha-beta-depleted transplantation in children. This clonotype was recorded a few times. V shed 6 bases, J shed 4 bases, and the junction held 8 bases outside the gene matches. This CDR3 comprises 15 residues. Germline V gives CDR1 SEHNR, CDR2 FQNEAQ (reference sequence). The authors prepared the TCRbeta library with unique molecular identifiers. A single record per CDR3 protein comes from TCRdb applying MiXCR to the PCR reads. Of approximately 270,000 distinct CDR3 sequences listed, 9.9% are singletons. The TCR sequence derives from a human donor who donated a stem cell graft to a child with SCID. The sequencing used PBMCs from the stem cell graft donor, collected from the stem cell graft. The chain uses TRBV7-9 and TRBJ2-7, with 11 bases that match TRBD1. In nucleotides, the CDR3 is TGTGCCAGCAGTTCTGCCGGGACAGGGGGATACGAGCAGTACTTC. Protein sequence: CASSSAGTGGYEQYF. The full variable domain, its missing parts supplied by reference TRBV7-9 and TRBJ2-7, is DTGVSQNPRHKITKRGQNVTFRCDPISEHNRLYWYRQTLGQGPEFLTYFQNEAQLEKSRLLSDRFSAERPKGSFSTLEIQRTEQGDSAMYLCASSSAGTGGYEQYFGPGTRLTVT.